A single sample is the source of the 19 T cell receptor beta chains below, sequenced in a study of OX40 agonist ivuxolimab in advanced cancers. Sequencing used immunoSEQ multiplex PCR; TCRdb keeps in-frame clones, though not all of them. Counted here are 45,000 or so clones, 85% to 90% occurring once; the ten biggest clones make up approximately 0.97%. This sample comprised CD4+ or CD8+ T cells sorted from blood, obtained in a trial of the OX40 agonist ivuxolimab. Receptors originate from an adult with an advanced solid tumor such as melanoma, head and neck, liver or kidney cancer.

The rearrangement links TRBV7-2 to TRBJ2-7; 16 nucleotides agree with TRBD2. CDR1 and CDR2 (germline): SGHTA, FQGNSA. The CDR3 totals 17 residues. With 5 bases clipped from V and 4 bases from J, the junction kept 8 bases outside the gene matches. Written as DNA, the CDR3 is TGTGCCAGCAGCCGAGGGACTAGCGGGAGGGCCCCATACGAGCAGTACTTC. This sequence encodes CASSRGTSGRAPYEQYF.

The rearrangement uses TRBV5-8 and TRBJ1-5; D might be TRBD1 (5 bases). Germline V gene data show CDR1 as SGHTS and CDR2 as YDEGEE. The CDR3 totals 13 residues. V was shortened by 5 bases and J by 2 bases, with 8 bases between the two germline ends. The DNA for the CDR3 is TGTGCCAGCAGAGGGACTGGCAATCAGCCCCAGCATTTT. It codes for CASRGTGNQPQHF.

V usage is TRBV7-6 and J usage is TRBJ2-5; 7 bases map to TRBD2. The V and J ends lost 1 base and 2 bases, in that order; junction bases with no gene match: 4. This CDR3 has 15 amino acids. Germline CDR1 reads SGHVS; CDR2 reads FNYEAQ. CDR3 residues: CASSLGRLAQETQYF. The CDR3 coding sequence is TGTGCCAGCAGCTTAGGTAGACTAGCTCAAGAGACCCAGTACTTC. The full variable domain, completed using reference TRBV7-6 and TRBJ2-5, is GAGVSQSPRYKVTKRGQDVALRCDPISGHVSLYWYRQALGQGPEFLTYFNYEAQQDKSGLPNDRFSAERPEGSISTLTIQRTEQRDSAMYRCASSLGRLAQETQYFGPGTRLLVL.

This clone was observed once. The genes are TRBV6-4 and TRBJ2-1; TRBD2 aligns across 10 bases. In germline, CDR1 is MRHNA, CDR2 SNTAGT. CDR3 length equals 13 residues. After removal of 2 bases from V and 15 bases from J, the junction contained 7 bases not matched to a gene. The chain's CDR3 is CASSDETSGLRFF. The CDR3 DNA sequence: TGTGCCAGCAGTGACGAGACTAGCGGGCTTCGGTTCTTC.

This chain joins TRBV19 and TRBJ2-7; 14 bases match TRBD2. CDR1 is LNHDA and CDR2 is SQIVND in the germline V gene (reference sequence). The trim removed 5 bases at V and 6 bases at J, leaving 6 bases unmatched. The CDR3 extends over 15 amino acids. The CDR3 here is CASSLGLAGVVEQYF. Written as DNA, the CDR3 is TGTGCCAGTAGTCTGGGACTAGCGGGAGTTGTCGAGCAGTACTTC.

V gene TRBV2 combines with J gene TRBJ1-5; D remains ambiguous. The V end lost 4 bases, the J end lost 8 bases, and 9 bases lay between the germline ends. The CDR3 extends over 12 amino acids. Germline CDR1 reads SNHLY; CDR2 reads FYNNEI. The CDR3 loop reads CASSARTKPQHF. The DNA of the CDR3 is TGTGCCAGCAGTGCGAGGACGAAGCCCCAGCATTTT.

The chain combines TRBV10-3 with TRBJ2-2; 8 nucleotides match TRBD2. Germline CDR1 and CDR2: ENHRY and SYGVKD. After removal of 10 bases from V and 5 bases from J, the junction contained 9 bases not matched to a gene. The CDR3 runs to 14 residues. Here the CDR3 DNA reads TGTGCCACAGGGGCGGGACTAGAGACCGGGGAGCTGTTTTTT. Its protein product is CATGAGLETGELFF.

The chain carries TRBV5-1 and TRBJ2-1; 8 positions match TRBD2. This CDR3 is 16 amino acids long. Germline lookup yields CDR1 SGHRS and CDR2 YFSETQ. V lost 1 base to trimming and J lost 10 bases; unmatched junction nucleotides: 13. This chain's CDR3 is CASSLSPGLGSNEQFF. DNA of the CDR3: TGCGCCAGCAGCTTGAGTCCGGGACTAGGATCGAACGAGCAGTTCTTC.

J is TRBJ2-5 and V is TRBV5-4; 11 bases line up with TRBD2. The V and J ends lost 4 bases and 10 bases, in that order; junction bases with no gene match: 9. CDR3 size: 14 residues. CDR1 and CDR2 (germline): SGHNT, YYREEE (reference sequence). CDR3: CASSPAGTSGHQYF. As DNA, the CDR3 is TGTGCCAGCAGCCCGGCCGGGACTAGCGGTCACCAGTACTTC.

J is TRBJ2-3 and V is TRBV5-6; D gene uncertain. This CDR3 contains 12 residues. V gave up 2 bases and J gave up 5 bases, with 6 bases separating them. The germline CDR1 and CDR2 sequences are SGHDT and YYEEEE. The CDR3 sequence: CASSFQQDTQYF. The CDR3 DNA follows: TGTGCCAGCAGCTTCCAGCAAGATACGCAGTATTTT.

V and J are TRBV5-1 and TRBJ1-1, with D perhaps matching TRBD1 (5 bases). The CDR3 runs 15 residues. In germline, CDR1 is SGHRS, CDR2 YFSETQ. V shed 3 bases and J shed 4 bases, with 16 bases lying between them. The CDR3 spells CASSSASQGITEAFF. The CDR3 DNA follows: TGCGCCAGCAGCTCGGCCTCTCAGGGTATCACTGAAGCTTTCTTT. Together with reference TRBV5-1 and TRBJ1-1, the CDR3 gives the full variable domain: KAGVTQTPRYLIKTRGQQVTLSCSPISGHRSVSWYQQTPGQGLQFLFEYFSETQRNKGNFPGRFSGRQFSNSRSEMNVSTLELGDSALYLCASSSASQGITEAFFGQGTRLTVV.

This chain uses TRBV27 with TRBJ2-5; TRBD1 aligns across 7 bases. The CDR3 is 15 residues long. CDR1 and CDR2 from the germline V gene are MNHEY and SMNVEV (reference sequence). V was clipped by 8 bases and J by 2 bases; unmatched bases: 11. This chain's CDR3 is CASALRRQGQETQYF. DNA for the CDR3: TGTGCCAGCGCCCTAAGGCGACAGGGACAAGAGACCCAGTACTTC.

V gene TRBV7-2 combines with J gene TRBJ2-5, with 11 bases that match TRBD2. The germline CDR1 and CDR2 sequences are SGHTA and FQGNSA. Trimming removed 8 bases from V and 4 bases from J; junction bases left unmatched: 9. CDR3 size: 15 residues. The CDR3 DNA follows: TGTGCCAGCCGTATAGTAGCGGGAGGGGGAGAGACCCAGTACTTC. It codes for CASRIVAGGGETQYF.

V and J are TRBV5-1 and TRBJ2-3, with D possibly matching TRBD2 (6 bases). The CDR3 is 14 amino acids. Germline V gene data show CDR1 as SGHRS and CDR2 as YFSETQ. V lost 4 bases to trimming and J lost 2 bases, with 11 bases between them. The chain's CDR3 is CASSPGLLTDTQYF. The DNA for the CDR3 is TGCGCCAGCAGCCCAGGACTACTCACAGATACGCAGTATTTT. Supplemented by reference TRBV5-1 and TRBJ2-3, the full variable domain reads KAGVTQTPRYLIKTRGQQVTLSCSPISGHRSVSWYQQTPGQGLQFLFEYFSETQRNKGNFPGRFSGRQFSNSRSEMNVSTLELGDSALYLCASSPGLLTDTQYFGPGTRLTVL.

The chain joins TRBV5-1 to TRBJ2-1; 8 positions match TRBD2. V was pared by 0 bases and J by 2 bases, with 1 base of the junction left unmatched. Germline CDR1 reads SGHRS; CDR2 reads YFSETQ. The length of the CDR3 is 15 residues. DNA for the CDR3: TGCGCCAGCAGCTTGGGGGGACTAGCCTACAATGAGCAGTTCTTC. The encoded protein is CASSLGGLAYNEQFF.

The rearrangement links TRBV28 to TRBJ1-2; D gene uncertain. Germline V gene data show CDR1 as MDHEN and CDR2 as SYDVKM. Between the trimmed V and J ends, which lost 4 bases and 7 bases, there was a span of 16 bases. The CDR3 contains 14 residues. The CDR3 here is CASSWEPGRRGYTF. CDR3 coding DNA: TGTGCCAGCAGTTGGGAACCCGGCAGGCGTGGCTACACCTTC.

The CDR3 nucleotides read TGTGCCAGCAGCCCACCTCGACAGGGATTTAATCAGCCCCAGCATTTT. Its translation is CASSPPRQGFNQPQHF. The J gene is TRBJ1-5, the V gene TRBV7-2; TRBD1 matches 7 bases. Germline V gene sequence: CDR1 SGHTA, CDR2 FQGNSA. Germline trimming cut 5 bases from V and 4 bases from J; bases unmatched to any gene: 11. This CDR3 is 16 amino acids long.

This chain uses TRBV7-3 with TRBJ1-1; D gene unclear. The CDR3 has 12 residues. Germline CDR1 and CDR2: SGHTA and FQGTGA. V was cut by 11 bases and J by 1 base, with 11 bases left in between. DNA of the CDR3: TGTGCCGAACCGGGTGCGAACACTGAAGCTTTCTTT. Its translation: CAEPGANTEAFF.

The chain links TRBV5-6 to TRBJ1-5, with D tentatively TRBD1 (5 bases). With 1 base removed from V and 2 bases from J, the gap between germline ends came to 7 bases. Germline loops: CDR1 SGHDT, CDR2 YYEEEE. The CDR3 has 14 residues. The CDR3 region has the DNA TGTGCCAGCAGCTTGCGAGGGGGCAATCAGCCCCAGCATTTT. Translating gives CASSLRGGNQPQHF.